What follows are 18 T cell receptor beta chains derived from one specimen sequenced in a study of T cells in Graves' hyperthyroidism and ophthalmopathy. Amplified TCR beta CDR3 regions derived from RNA transcripts. When the TCR CDR3 underwent first-round RT-PCR, the HTBI primer set was used. TCRdb fed the multiplex PCR reads into MiXCR, producing one record per CDR3 protein. This sample carries over 45,000 distinct CDR3 sequences, approximately 48% of them seen once, and the ten largest clones take just over 9%. Material: blood. The receptors here all came from a woman aged 45 to 65 with Graves' ophthalmopathy.

Notes on this clonotype: Sequence at one end of the junction differs from germline and may be a read error. J is TRBJ2-7 and V is TRBV19; D uncertain. Germline CDR1 LNHDA, CDR2 SQIVND (reference sequence). This CDR3 is built from 14 residues. CDR3 in amino acids: CAGRSSRSPYEQCF. Here the CDR3 DNA reads TGTGCCGGTAGGAGTAGCAGAAGCCCCTACGAGCAGTGCTTC.

This clonotype was observed many times. The rearrangement links TRBV5-6 to TRBJ1-3, with D uncertain. Germline-derived CDR1 and CDR2 are SGHDT and YYEEEE. The V end lost 1 base, the J end lost 2 bases, and 10 bases lay between the germline ends. This CDR3 has 15 residues. CDR3 protein: CASSLRGGTGNTIYF. In nucleotides, the CDR3 is TGTGCCAGCAGCTTGCGGGGAGGAACTGGAAACACCATATATTTT.

This clonotype was seen ten or more times. The chain employs TRBV9 and TRBJ1-4; D is possibly TRBD1 (6 bases). CDR1 and CDR2 from the germline V gene are SGDLS and YYNGEE. The V end was cut by 0 bases, the J end by 4 bases, with 10 bases between. This CDR3 comprises 15 residues. This CDR3 reads CASSVAGANNEKLFF. The CDR3, as DNA: TGTGCCAGCAGCGTAGCGGGGGCGAATAATGAAAAACTGTTTTTT.

J is TRBJ1-4 and V is TRBV24-1, with TRBD1 matching 9 bases. The CDR3 contains 15 residues. Germline V gene data show CDR1 as KGHDR and CDR2 as SFDVKD. Trimming cost V 2 bases and J 9 bases; bases outside gene matches: 6. CDR3 region: CATSDSGQGPQKLFF. CDR3 coding DNA: TGTGCCACCAGTGATTCGGGACAGGGACCCCAAAAACTGTTTTTT.

This sequence joins TRBV7-8 and TRBJ1-6; no reliable D call. Trimming removed 3 bases from V and 2 bases from J, with 11 bases in between. The CDR3 is 16 residues long. CDR1 is SGHVS and CDR2 is FQNEAQ in the germline V gene. The CDR3 region is CASSFGEGAYNSPLHF. DNA for the CDR3: TGTGCCAGCAGCTTCGGGGAAGGCGCCTATAATTCACCCCTCCACTTT.

This chain uses TRBV10-3 with TRBJ1-5; unclear D gene. This CDR3 is built from 14 residues. Germline CDR1 ENHRY, CDR2 SYGVKD. V was clipped by 6 bases and J by 1 base, with 10 bases between them. CDR3 DNA sequence: TGTGCCATCAGACCGGAAGGGAGCAATCAGCCCCAGCATTTT. Translated: CAIRPEGSNQPQHF.

Many counts were recorded for this clonotype. This chain connects TRBV7-3 to TRBJ2-1; D is perhaps TRBD2 (5 bases). CDR1 is SGHTA and CDR2 is FQGTGA in the germline V gene. This CDR3 is 13 amino acids long. Trimming took off 5 bases at V and 4 bases at J, with 9 bases between the two ends. CDR3 DNA: TGTGCCAGCAGCACCGGGAATTACAATGAGCAGTTCTTC. It codes for CASSTGNYNEQFF.

This clonotype was counted ten times or more. V usage is TRBV6-4 and J usage is TRBJ2-3; tentative D call: TRBD2 (6 bases). CDR3 size: 14 residues. Germline loops: CDR1 MRHNA, CDR2 SNTAGT. V lost 3 bases, J lost 1 base, and 8 bases lay in between. In DNA form, the CDR3 reads TGTGCCAGCAGTGAGGCTAGCGGCACAGATACGCAGTATTTT. Its translation is CASSEASGTDTQYF.

The V and J genes are TRBV19 and TRBJ2-5; perhaps D is TRBD1 or TRBD2 (6 bases each). This CDR3 contains 13 residues. The V and J ends lost 3 bases and 5 bases respectively, with 10 bases between them. Germline CDR1 is LNHDA and CDR2 is SQIVND (reference sequence). The CDR3 loop is CASSMVGGETQYF. The CDR3 DNA reads TGTGCCAGTAGTATGGTGGGGGGCGAGACCCAGTACTTC.

In this sample, this clonotype turned up many times. The rearrangement joins TRBV5-1 to TRBJ2-5; D gene ambiguous. V lost 4 bases and J lost 0, with 7 bases in between. CDR3 length: 13 amino acids. CDR1 SGHRS and CDR2 YFSETQ come from the germline V gene. CDR3 region: CASSEGYQETQYF. CDR3 sequence (DNA): TGCGCCAGCAGCGAAGGTTACCAAGAGACCCAGTACTTC.

This clonotype was recorded only once. V and J are TRBV20-1 and TRBJ1-2; D is unclear. CDR1 and CDR2 from the germline V gene are DFQATT and SNEGSKA (reference sequence). Trimming pared 5 bases from V and 5 bases from J, leaving 9 bases between. This CDR3 has 11 amino acids. CDR3 region: CSAVAGYGYTF. The CDR3 DNA is TGCAGTGCTGTAGCGGGGTATGGCTACACCTTC.

This clonotype was seen at least ten times. The chain joins TRBV2 to TRBJ2-6, with unresolved D. Trimming shortened V by 10 bases and J by 1 base, and 17 bases separated the two germline ends. In germline, CDR1 is SNHLY, CDR2 FYNNEI. This CDR3 region has 16 residues. The CDR3 nucleotides are TGTGCCACCGACCTTGATGGACGGTCTGGGGCCAACGTCCTGACTTTC. Translated, it gives CATDLDGRSGANVLTF. Supplemented by reference TRBV2 and TRBJ2-6, the full variable domain reads EPEVTQTPSHQVTQMGQEVILRCVPISNHLYFYWYRQILGQKVEFLVSFYNNEISEKSEIFDDQFSVERPDGSNFTLKIRSTKLEDSAMYFCATDLDGRSGANVLTFGAGSRLTVL.

This chain uses TRBV15 with TRBJ2-7; unclear D gene. With 2 bases removed from V and 2 bases from J, the gap between germline ends came to 4 bases. The CDR3 runs 12 residues. The germline gives CDR1 LNHNV, CDR2 YYDKDF (reference sequence). The CDR3 bases are TGTGCCACCAGCAGACCCACCTACGAGCAGTACTTC. Its protein product is CATSRPTYEQYF.

This chain joins TRBV6-5 and TRBJ1-2; tentative D call: TRBD1 (5 bases). Germline CDR1 is MNHEY and CDR2 is SVGAGI. Trimming took off 0 bases at V and 3 bases at J, with 11 bases between the two ends. The CDR3 length is 15 residues. CDR3 region: CASSYSSGGYYGYTF. In nucleotides, the CDR3 is TGTGCCAGCAGTTACTCCTCGGGGGGATACTATGGCTACACCTTC.

This clonotype was seen at least ten times. V is TRBV27 and J is TRBJ2-1; tentative D call: TRBD2 (6 bases). Germline lookup yields CDR1 MNHEY and CDR2 SMNVEV (reference sequence). V lost 7 bases to trimming and J lost 8 bases, with 12 bases between them. The CDR3 is 12 residues long. The CDR3 is CASIQGGDEQFF. The CDR3 nucleotides are TGTGCCAGCATCCAGGGAGGTGATGAGCAGTTCTTC.

V gene TRBV7-9 combines with J gene TRBJ1-1; D not resolved. Per the germline V gene, CDR1 is SEHNR and CDR2 is FQNEAQ (reference sequence). CDR3 size: 14 residues. V lost 1 base and J lost 5, with 11 bases in between. This chain's CDR3 is CASSLESWGTEAFF. DNA for the CDR3: TGTGCCAGCAGCTTAGAGTCTTGGGGAACTGAAGCTTTCTTT.

The rearrangement links TRBV6-1 to TRBJ2-7; 11 nucleotides line up with TRBD1. The germline CDR1 and CDR2 sequences are MNHNS and SASEGT. The CDR3 extends over 16 amino acids. The junction had 9 bases not matched to a gene; V was cut back by 6 bases and J by 2 bases. CDR3 nucleotides: TGTGCCAGCAGACCGGGACAGGGGGTTTTTGCCTACGAGCAGTACTTC. This translates into CASRPGQGVFAYEQYF.

This clonotype was picked up many times. V usage is TRBV7-2 and J usage is TRBJ1-1; D not resolved. This CDR3 has 13 residues. The germline V gene has CDR1 SGHTA and CDR2 FQGNSA. V gave up 0 bases and J gave up 4 bases, with 6 bases separating them. Here the CDR3 reads CASSLARRTEAFF. The CDR3 DNA reads as TGTGCCAGCAGCTTAGCTAGGCGCACTGAAGCTTTCTTT.